This T cell receptor beta chain was identified during a study of T-cell memory formation after mild COVID-19. The overall study: There were largely donor-specific TCR clusters.

From the 5' RACE reads, TCRdb called clonotypes with MiXCR, one entry per CDR3 protein. The sample shows fewer than 350,000 distinct CDR3 sequences, roughly an eighth of them seen only once. A single count supports this clonotype. V shed 1 base and J 6 bases; nucleotides not matched to a gene: 13. CDR1 is LGHNA, CDR2 YSLEER, per germline. This CDR3 comprises 17 residues. V gene TRBV4-3 combines with J gene TRBJ2-3; 7 bases match TRBD1. The sample taken for sequencing was PBMCs or a T cell subset sorted from them (not recorded which). The clonotype originates from a man aged 18-30 years who had mild COVID-19 (a few samples of this study predate the infection). Cell type and time point are not known. The CDR3 here is CASSQVGTGVPPDTQYF. DNA of the CDR3: TGCGCCAGCAGCCAAGTAGGAACAGGGGTCCCCCCTGATACGCAGTATTTT.